The present T cell receptor (beta chain) was sequenced within a study of blood T cells in healthy people across ages. This CDR3 has 17 residues. Germline values: CDR1 WSHSY, CDR2 SAAADI. J gave up 4 bases and V 5 bases, and 10 bases lay outside the gene matches. Alongside a J-beta primer mix, a sample-barcoded 5' primer served in a second PCR lasting roughly 6 to 11 cycles. TCRdb processed the 5' RACE reads anew with MiXCR; each CDR3 protein has one entry. Here the sample spans 1.5 million to 2 million distinct CDR3 sequences, about 35% being singletons. Sequencing used blood. The TCR comes from a woman younger than 45 in good health. The chain carries TRBV10-2 and TRBJ2-3; 12 bases fit TRBD2. The chain's CDR3 is CASSRQGRTSGADTQYF. CDR3 nucleotide sequence: TGCGCCAGCAGTCGACAGGGTAGGACTAGCGGGGCAGATACGCAGTATTTT.